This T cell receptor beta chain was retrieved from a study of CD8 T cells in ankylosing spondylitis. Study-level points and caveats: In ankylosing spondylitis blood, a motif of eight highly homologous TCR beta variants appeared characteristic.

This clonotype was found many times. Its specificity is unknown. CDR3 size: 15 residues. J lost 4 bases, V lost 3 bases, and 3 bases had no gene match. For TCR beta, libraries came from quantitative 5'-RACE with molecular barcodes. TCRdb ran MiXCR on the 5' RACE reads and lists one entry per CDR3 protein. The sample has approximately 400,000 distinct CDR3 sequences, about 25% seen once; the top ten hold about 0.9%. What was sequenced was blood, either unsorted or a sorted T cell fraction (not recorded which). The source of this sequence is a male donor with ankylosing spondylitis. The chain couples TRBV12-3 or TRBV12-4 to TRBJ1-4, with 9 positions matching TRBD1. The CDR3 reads CASSFPGQGNEKLFF. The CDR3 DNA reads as TGTGCCAGCAGTTTCCCGGGACAGGGTAATGAAAAACTGTTTTTT.